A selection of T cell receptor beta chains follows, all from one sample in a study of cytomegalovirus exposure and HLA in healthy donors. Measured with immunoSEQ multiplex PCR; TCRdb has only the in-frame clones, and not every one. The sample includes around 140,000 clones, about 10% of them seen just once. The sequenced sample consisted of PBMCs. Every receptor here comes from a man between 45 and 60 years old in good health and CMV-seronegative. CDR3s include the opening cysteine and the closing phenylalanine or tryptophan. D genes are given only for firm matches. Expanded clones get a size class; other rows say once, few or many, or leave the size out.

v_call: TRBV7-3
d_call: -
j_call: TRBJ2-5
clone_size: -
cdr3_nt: TGTGCCAGCAGCGCCACGGGGCAAGAGACCCAGTACTTC
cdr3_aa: CASSATGQETQYF

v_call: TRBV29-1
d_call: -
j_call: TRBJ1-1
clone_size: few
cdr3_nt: TGCAGCGTCACAGGTCTGAACACTGAAGCTTTCTTT
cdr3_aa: CSVTGLNTEAFF

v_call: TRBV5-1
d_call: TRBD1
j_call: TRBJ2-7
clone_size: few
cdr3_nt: TGCGCCAGCAACCCAGGGGGTAGTAGCTCCTACGAGCAGTACTTC
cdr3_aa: CASNPGGSSSYEQYF

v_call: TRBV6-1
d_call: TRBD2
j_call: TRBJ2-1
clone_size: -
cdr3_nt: TGTGCCAGCTCTCCTAGCGGGGGGGCGAATGAGCAGTTCTTC
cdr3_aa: CASSPSGGANEQFF

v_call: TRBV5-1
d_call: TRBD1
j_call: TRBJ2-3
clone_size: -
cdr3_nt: TGCGCCAGCAGTGGGGAAGGGACAGGGGGTGTAGATACGCAGTATTTT
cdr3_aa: CASSGEGTGGVDTQYF

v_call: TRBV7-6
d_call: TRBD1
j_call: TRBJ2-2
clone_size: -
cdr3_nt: TGTGCCAGCAGCTGGGCGACAGGGGAAGTGAACACCGGGGAGCTGTTTTTT
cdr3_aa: CASSWATGEVNTGELFF

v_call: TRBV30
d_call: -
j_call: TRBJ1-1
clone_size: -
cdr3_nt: TGTGCCTGGGGGAGGGAGGGGGGAGCTTTCTTT
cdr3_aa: CAWGREGGAFF

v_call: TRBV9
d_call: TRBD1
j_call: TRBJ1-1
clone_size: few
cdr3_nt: TGTGCCAGCAGCCCCCTCGGACAGGGAGTTTCGAACACTGAAGCTTTCTTT
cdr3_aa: CASSPLGQGVSNTEAFF

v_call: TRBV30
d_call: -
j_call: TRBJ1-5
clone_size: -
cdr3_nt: TGTGCCTGGAGTGTCAGCGAGAGTCAGCCCCAGCATTTT
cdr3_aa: CAWSVSESQPQHF

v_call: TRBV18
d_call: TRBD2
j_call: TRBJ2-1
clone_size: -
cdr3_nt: TGTGCCAGCTCACTTGGACTAGCGGGAGTTAAGTACAATGAGCAGTTCTTC
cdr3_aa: CASSLGLAGVKYNEQFF